Below are 5 T cell receptor delta chains sequenced from a single sample in a study of human gamma delta and Vdelta1 T cells. TCRdb re-processed the PCR reads using CATT. The data show around 6,000 delta-chain clones, roughly a tenth seen once. Sequencing input: naive CD27+ Vdelta1 gamma-delta T cells from blood. Receptors were obtained from a human donor in good health.

Concerning this clone itself: A read error is likely here: a far larger clone is one base away. Other nucleotide sequences in the sample specify the same CDR3. This chain links TRDV1 with TRDJ1, with TRDD2 matching 9 bases. Germline values: CDR1 TSWWSYY, CDR2 QGS. CDR3 size: 23 residues. The CDR3 reads CALGERPSYMVGPKRPYTDKLIF. CDR3 bases: TGCGCTCTTGGGGAAAGGCCTTCCTACATGGTGGGGCCAAAGAGGCCCTACACCGATAAACTCATCTTT.

By share, this clone counts as medium-sized (0.01 to 0.1%). The chain uses TRDV1 and TRDJ1, with 7 bases fitting TRDD3. The CDR3 extends over 20 amino acids. CDR1 and CDR2 from the germline V gene are TSWWSYY and QGS. Trimming took 3 bases from V and 0 from J; bases not matched to a gene: 19. The CDR3 region is CALGDSVRWGTSYNTDKLIF. In DNA, the CDR3 is TGTGCTCTTGGGGACTCCGTACGGTGGGGGACAAGTTACAACACCGATAAACTCATCTTT.

This clone showed up just a few times. The same CDR3 is also encoded by other DNA sequences in this sample. The chain employs TRDV2 and TRDJ1, with 9 nucleotides matching TRDD3. Germline CDR1 and CDR2: GEAIGNYY and EKD. The CDR3 spans 13 residues. Unmatched junction bases numbered 14, after V lost 8 bases and J lost 11 bases. CDR3 DNA sequence: TGTGCCTCCACACGGGGGATACCTAAGAGGCTCATCTTT. Protein product: CASTRGIPKRLIF.

This clone is termed large. Other nucleotide sequences in the sample specify the same CDR3. The genes are TRDV1 and TRDJ1; D might be TRDD3 (5 bases). The germline CDR1 and CDR2 sequences are TSWWSYY and QGS. The CDR3 is 17 amino acids. Trimming stripped 3 bases from V and 11 bases from J, with 28 bases between. In nucleotides, the CDR3 is TGTGCTCTTGGGGACCATAATACAGCCAGAACCTTTAGGGGGCTCATCTTT. Residues: CALGDHNTARTFRGLIF.

A few counts support this clone. A much larger clone is a single base away; this may be a read error. V is TRDV1 and J is TRDJ1, with a tentative D call TRDD2 (6 bases). V was pared by 0 bases and J by 4 bases, with 30 bases between. The CDR3 runs 21 residues. Germline V gives CDR1 TSWWSYY, CDR2 QGS. The CDR3 region has the DNA TGTGCTCTTGGGGAACTGGATCCTACGTTGCGGTATCGTGTACGCCTCGATAAACTCATCTTT. Protein: CALGELDPTLRYRVRLDKLIF.